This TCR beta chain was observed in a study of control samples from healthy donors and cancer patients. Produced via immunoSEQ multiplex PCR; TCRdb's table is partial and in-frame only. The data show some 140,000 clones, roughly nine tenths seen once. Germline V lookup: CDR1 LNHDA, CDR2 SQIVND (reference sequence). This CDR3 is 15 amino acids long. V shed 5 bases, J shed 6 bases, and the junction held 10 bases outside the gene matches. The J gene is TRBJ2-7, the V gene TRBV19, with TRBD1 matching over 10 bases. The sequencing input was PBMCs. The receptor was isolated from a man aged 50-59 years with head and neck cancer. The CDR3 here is CASSLTWTGGSEQYF. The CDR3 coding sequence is TGTGCCAGTAGTCTTACCTGGACAGGGGGGAGCGAGCAGTACTTC.